The 18 T cell receptor beta chains below were found in one sample sequenced in a study of persistence of HIV-infected CD4 T cells (TCRdb year 2020). Explained via the paper, the treatment or condition label denotes: suppressive antiretroviral therapy. Lysates of CMV-infected fibroblasts were used at 10 ug/mL for cell stimulation. Nonresponding CD40L-negative CD69-negative CD45RO-high memory CD4+ T cells were sorted as memory populations depleted of antigen-responding cells. The immunoSEQ hsTCRB assay version 4, run in survey mode, was used to sequence TCRbeta repertoires from genomic DNA. This immuneACCESS table, as held by TCRdb, lists in-frame sequences with V and J called but not all clones. Of the missing ones, under half trace to an unresolved V gene in checked studies; the others have no known cause. In all, the sample holds 25,000 to 35,000 clones, and roughly 78% of those were seen once. The leading ten clones occupy 4% to 5% of the sample.

These TCRs' antigens remain unknown. The material sequenced was CD4+ T cells sorted from PBMCs after roughly 17-hour stimulation, taken from a patient who received antiretroviral therapy. The cell subset or site label for this specimen denotes: CD40L-CD69- CD45RO-high memory CD4 T cells not responding to CMV lysate. These receptor sequences come from an adult man with HIV who was CMV-seropositive.

This clone was recorded a few times. The chain joins TRBV7-9 to TRBJ1-6, with a weak D call TRBD1 (5 bases). CDR1 is SEHNR, CDR2 FQNEAQ, per germline (reference sequence). Trimming cost V 5 bases and J 2 bases, with 13 bases left between them. The CDR3 covers 16 residues. The DNA for the CDR3 is TGTGCCAGCAGCCTAGGGCAGGGCCCCTATAATTCACCCCTCCACTTT. It yields the protein CASSLGQGPYNSPLHF.

The chain carries TRBV5-4 and TRBJ1-2; TRBD1 matches at 7 bases. Germline V gives CDR1 SGHNT, CDR2 YYREEE (reference sequence). The CDR3 length is 13 residues. Losses at the gene ends were 4 bases for V and 7 bases for J; bases not matched to a gene: 7. The DNA of the CDR3 is TGTGCCAGCAGCCCGACAGGGTTGCGTGGCTACACCTTC. This sequence encodes CASSPTGLRGYTF. The whole variable domain, filled in from reference TRBV5-4 and TRBJ1-2, reads ETGVTQSPTHLIKTRGQQVTLRCSSQSGHNTVSWYQQALGQGPQFIFQYYREEENGRGNFPPRFSGLQFPNYSSELNVNALELDDSALYLCASSPTGLRGYTFGSGTRLTVV.

The chain employs TRBV7-2 and TRBJ1-4; D is unclear. V was clipped by 5 bases and J by 3 bases, with 19 bases between them. The germline V gene has CDR1 SGHTA and CDR2 FQGNSA. The CDR3 has 17 residues. Written as DNA, the CDR3 is TGTGCCAGCAGCGCCCGAGTTTCTAGTCGGGCTAATGAAAAACTGTTTTTT. It codes for CASSARVSSRANEKLFF.

V is TRBV6-5 and J is TRBJ2-5; no clear D gene. Trimming removed 0 bases from V and 1 base from J, with 12 bases in between. From germline, CDR1 is MNHEY and CDR2 SVGAGI. This CDR3 has 16 amino acids. This CDR3 is CASSYSVRQSQETQYF. For the CDR3, the DNA is TGTGCCAGCAGTTACTCTGTTCGGCAGAGCCAAGAGACCCAGTACTTC.

The V gene is TRBV6-5, the J gene TRBJ2-7, with TRBD1 matching over 12 bases. Germline assignment: CDR1 MNHEY and CDR2 SVGAGI. The ends lost 10 bases at V and 5 bases at J; junction bases unmatched: 6. The CDR3 runs 13 residues. The CDR3 loop is CATSGTGGHEQYF. The CDR3 DNA is TGTGCCACCTCCGGGACAGGGGGCCACGAGCAGTACTTC.

Details on this clone: The same CDR3 arises from other DNA sequences in this sample as well. This chain uses TRBV6-5 with TRBJ1-2, with TRBD1 matching 7 bases. Germline assignment: CDR1 MNHEY and CDR2 SVGAGI. The CDR3 covers 13 residues. J was trimmed by 2 bases and V by 5 bases; bases with no gene match: 2. The CDR3: CASSRDRNYGYTF. In DNA, the CDR3 is TGTGCCAGCAGTCGGGACAGAAACTATGGCTACACCTTC.

This sequence joins TRBV7-9 and TRBJ2-5; tentatively, D is TRBD1 (6 bases). CDR3 length equals 13 residues. Trimming took off 5 bases at V and 2 bases at J, with 9 bases between the two ends. Germline CDR1 SEHNR, CDR2 FQNEAQ (reference sequence). The CDR3 loop is CASSRDTQETQYF. The CDR3 coding sequence is TGTGCCAGCAGCCGGGACACACAAGAGACCCAGTACTTC.

V and J are TRBV5-6 and TRBJ1-5, with 10 bases identical to TRBD1. Germline V gene sequence: CDR1 SGHDT, CDR2 YYEEEE. Unmatched junction bases numbered 5, after V lost 3 bases and J lost 5 bases. The CDR3 contains 15 residues. The CDR3 reads CASSSGQGRHQPQHF. The CDR3 nucleotides read TGTGCCAGCAGCTCGGGACAGGGGAGACATCAGCCCCAGCATTTT.

This rearrangement joins TRBV2 to TRBJ1-4, with D possibly TRBD1 on 6 matching bases. Germline V gives CDR1 SNHLY, CDR2 FYNNEI. CDR3 length: 14 residues. V was clipped by 3 bases and J by 8 bases, with 13 bases between them. As DNA, the CDR3 is TGTGCCAGCAGTGAGATGGGGGGCTGGGAAAAACTGTTTTTT. This codes for CASSEMGGWEKLFF.

This clone has a handful of counts. The genes are TRBV7-3 and TRBJ2-2; D is unclear. CDR1 is SGHTA, CDR2 FQGTGA, per germline. The CDR3 has 15 residues. V lost 4 bases to trimming and J lost 2 bases, with 11 bases between them. CDR3 nucleotides: TGTGCCAGCAGCTCGACTGCCCGTAACACCGGGGAGCTGTTTTTT. Translating it yields CASSSTARNTGELFF.

This clone was recorded a few times. The chain links TRBV19 to TRBJ2-3; possibly TRBD2 for D (5 bases). Trimming took off 5 bases at V and 1 base at J, with 10 bases between the two ends. Germline CDR1 and CDR2: LNHDA and SQIVND (reference sequence). The CDR3 is made up of 14 amino acids. The CDR3 loop is CASSSIGGTDTQYF. The CDR3, as DNA: TGTGCCAGTAGTTCCATCGGGGGCACAGATACGCAGTATTTT.

V is TRBV5-8 and J is TRBJ2-1, with D perhaps TRBD2 (5 bases). V lost 0 bases and J 0 bases, leaving 16 bases between the germline ends. The V gene's germline CDR1 is SGHTS and CDR2 YDEGEE. The CDR3 loop spans 18 amino acids. The DNA of the CDR3 is TGTGCCAGCAGCTTGGCGTCGCACTTCCGGGGCTCCTACAATGAGCAGTTCTTC. This sequence encodes CASSLASHFRGSYNEQFF. Filled out from reference TRBV5-8 and TRBJ2-1, the complete variable domain reads EAGVTQSPTHLIKTRGQQATLRCSPISGHTSVYWYQQALGLGLQFLLWYDEGEERNRGNFPPRFSGRQFPNYSSELNVNALELEDSALYLCASSLASHFRGSYNEQFFGPGTRLTVL.

CDR3 nucleotides: TGCGCCAGCAGCCAAGTGTCTACCGCAATGAGCACAGATACGCAGTATTTT. Its protein is CASSQVSTAMSTDTQYF. The V and J genes are TRBV4-1 and TRBJ2-3; D not certain. The germline V gene has CDR1 MGHRA and CDR2 YSYEKL. This CDR3 contains 17 residues. The V end was cut by 1 base, the J end by 0 bases, with 14 bases between.

This clone was recorded only once. The J gene is TRBJ1-5, the V gene TRBV6-5, with D perhaps TRBD1 (5 bases). V was clipped by 6 bases and J by 3 bases, with 15 bases between them. CDR1 MNHEY and CDR2 SVGAGI come from the germline V gene. This CDR3 has 15 residues. The CDR3 region has the DNA TGTGCCAGCAGGACTCGGGACGCATTCAATCAGCCCCAGCATTTT. Translating gives CASRTRDAFNQPQHF.

The J gene is TRBJ2-2, the V gene TRBV25-1, with 13 bases that match TRBD2. From germline, CDR1 is MGHDK and CDR2 SYGVNS. This CDR3 contains 17 residues. Germline trimming cut 3 bases from V and 4 bases from J; bases unmatched to any gene: 5. This chain's CDR3 is CASSDSTSGGATGELFF. CDR3 nucleotides: TGTGCCAGCAGTGATTCCACTAGCGGGGGGGCCACCGGGGAGCTGTTTTTT.

The CDR3 DNA reads TGTGCCAGTACCGGGGGACAGGCACGCCCAACTAATGAAAAACTGTTTTTT. Its translation: CASTGGQARPTNEKLFF. The rearrangement joins TRBV19 to TRBJ1-4, with 8 bases matching TRBD1. Germline values: CDR1 LNHDA, CDR2 SQIVND (reference sequence). CDR3 length: 17 residues. V lost 7 bases to trimming and J lost 0 bases; unmatched junction nucleotides: 10.

The chain joins TRBV4-1 to TRBJ2-3; D is unclear. The CDR3 is 13 amino acids. The ends were cut back, 0 bases at V and 10 bases at J, with 11 bases in the middle. Germline V gives CDR1 MGHRA, CDR2 YSYEKL. This CDR3 reads CASSQERLAAQYF. DNA for the CDR3: TGCGCCAGCAGCCAAGAACGACTGGCTGCGCAGTATTTT.

The chain employs TRBV2 and TRBJ1-2; D uncertain. Trimming took 3 bases from V and 4 from J, leaving 9 bases between them. The CDR3 has 13 amino acids. Germline V gives CDR1 SNHLY, CDR2 FYNNEI. The CDR3 DNA reads TGTGCCAGCAGTGAGGAAAGGGCCTATGGCTACACCTTC. It yields the protein CASSEERAYGYTF.